The entry below describes one T cell receptor (beta chain). The antigen it binds to is not known. No base quality values were provided; no much bigger clone lies one nucleotide off. The data belong to a study of T cells after yellow fever vaccination (dated by TCRdb to about 2019). Regarding the complete study: The SMART-Seq v4 Ultra Low Input RNA kit was used to prepare libraries from fractions with low cell numbers. To follow T-cell clones before and after primary and booster YFV17D yellow fever vaccination, bulk TCR alpha and beta repertoires were sequenced over time. Two healthy male donors made up the cohort, one aged 18 to 30 years and the other aged 30 to 40 years. Bulk PBMC replicates and cell subsets were isolated from blood drawn at multiple timepoints before and after both primary and secondary immunization. What the research found in general, with its limitations: Because the study included only a couple of donors, the extent to which the findings can be generalized is limited. The secondary T-cell response was weaker than the primary response but faster, peaking on day 5 instead of day 15. A small share of clonotypes was detected in both CD4 and CD8 compartments, with the overlap likely arising from convergent recombination. Because abundant contaminating clonotypes from the bulk population could be contained in FACS-sorted repertoires, computational filtering was required. Most clones expanded after primary vaccination were re-detected after the booster (approximately 96% of CD4 and around nine tenths of CD8), suggesting broad memory maintenance.

TCR cDNA was made using 5'RACE template switching, a step that added a universal primer site and unique molecular identifiers. cDNA synthesis was primed from both the TCR alpha and TCR beta constant segments. Libraries were amplified in two PCR steps, with sample barcodes and sequencing adapters added in the second step. Sequencing of the libraries was done on either Illumina HiSeq 2500 (2x100 bp) or NovaSeq (2x150 bp). For the original study's pipeline: MIGEC was used to demultiplex reads and collapse the reads into UMI consensus sequences, and MiXCR was used for V(D)J alignment. Clonotypes responding to the vaccine were identified with edgeR on replicate PBMC samples, with the criteria of FDR below 0.01 and a log2 fold change above 5 up to day 15. Bulk clonotypes were assigned CD4 or CD8 identity according to which sequenced CD4 or CD8 repertoire held them at higher abundance. The public reads were run again by TCRdb, first through fastp at Q25 and then through MiXCR, and only productive beta chains were kept. Here each entry gathers all rows of one CDR3 protein and keeps the most common genes and DNA. These V and J calls derive from TCRdb rather than the authors' analysis. Here the sample has 600,000 to 750,000 distinct CDR3 sequences; about 12% occur a single time. The ten largest clones take up 15% of the sample.

The treatment or condition label, read with the paper, signifies: live attenuated yellow fever vaccine strain. At each blood-draw timepoint, two biological replicates of bulk PBMCs were collected. PBMCs were isolated from peripheral blood using a standard Ficoll-Paque protocol. TriZol was used to extract RNA from bulk PBMCs, from CD4 and CD8 fractions, and from dextramer-positive and dextramer-negative fractions. Sequencing was performed on PBMCs, taken on the day of the yellow fever booster vaccination. The source of this sequence is a man aged 30-40 years who received the YFV17D yellow fever vaccine.

The sequenced DNA is TGCGCCAGCAGCTCCGAGGCCCTGGCCCTTGGAAACACCATATATTTT. Translated, this gives CASSSEALALGNTIYF. This chain joins TRBV5-1 to TRBJ1-3, with the D gene call left open. V drops 3 bases and J drops 3 bases, leaving 16 bases in between. As encoded in the germline V gene, CDR1 is SGHRS while CDR2 is YFSETQ. From its cysteine to its phenylalanine, the CDR3 spans 16 amino acids. Solely the CDR3 DNA is kept, with 48 bases framed from the first base.